These 11 T cell receptor beta chains were all obtained from the same sample, sequenced in a study of T-cell reconstitution after alpha-beta-depleted transplantation in children (dated by TCRdb to about 2016). The library was produced with PCR. This sample was sequenced with an Illumina HiSeq 2500. TCR library preparation used molecular barcoding, with unique molecular identifiers applied to normalize quantification of the TCRbeta repertoire. Through fastp at Q25 and MiXCR, TCRdb rebuilt clones from the public reads, retaining in-frame beta chains. Rows merge per CDR3 protein into single entries with the most common DNA and genes. In all, the sample holds roughly 670,000 distinct CDR3 sequences, and around 12% of those were seen once. The biggest ten clones account for 0.79% of the sample. This specimen's treatment or condition label, interpreted: allogeneic hematopoietic cell transplantation with graft depleted of TCRalphabeta T cells and CD19 B cells.

The sample in question was PBMCs, obtained before TCRalphabeta/CD19-depleted stem cell transplant. The receptors stem from a girl aged 2 to 10 with congenital amegakaryocytic thrombocytopenia, due to receive a stem cell transplant.

This clonotype came up a few times. The chain joins TRBV5-6 to TRBJ2-1, with TRBD2 matching 10 bases. The junction had 9 bases not matched to a gene; V was cut back by 2 bases and J by 7 bases. Germline CDR1 and CDR2: SGHDT and YYEEEE. The CDR3 is 16 amino acids. The CDR3 here is CASSFPSGSEGNEQFF. The CDR3 coding sequence is TGTGCCAGCAGCTTCCCTAGCGGGAGTGAGGGGAATGAGCAGTTCTTC.

At least ten counts were recorded for this clonotype. This chain connects TRBV5-1 to TRBJ2-2; 14 bases match TRBD2. This CDR3 has 21 amino acids. CDR1 is SGHRS and CDR2 is YFSETQ in the germline V gene. V dropped 0 bases and J dropped 0; count of bases not matched to a gene: 10. The CDR3 DNA is TGCGCCAGCAGCTTGGCCTTCAGGGGGACTAGCGGGAGAACGAACACCGGGGAGCTGTTTTTT. This gives the protein CASSLAFRGTSGRTNTGELFF.

In this sample, this clonotype turned up many times. The chain uses TRBV20-1 and TRBJ2-1; 7 bases line up with TRBD2. The V and J ends lost 6 bases and 7 bases, in that order; junction bases with no gene match: 18. This CDR3 spans 16 amino acids. The V gene's germline CDR1 is DFQATT and CDR2 SNEGSKA (reference sequence). The CDR3 reads CSAQNLLAYRMNEQFF. DNA of the CDR3: TGCAGTGCCCAAAACCTACTAGCGTATCGAATGAATGAGCAGTTCTTC.

In its sample, this clonotype was seen many times. The chain employs TRBV7-6 and TRBJ1-2; D is possibly TRBD1 (6 bases). V lost 10 bases and J 4 bases, leaving 16 bases between the germline ends. Germline CDR1 is SGHVS and CDR2 is FNYEAQ. The CDR3 has 13 residues. The CDR3 spells CATQQGLGYGYTF. CDR3 DNA sequence: TGTGCCACCCAACAGGGTCTTGGCTATGGCTACACCTTC.

This clonotype was recorded many times. This sequence joins TRBV7-2 and TRBJ2-1, with 9 bases aligning to TRBD2. Germline CDR1 is SGHTA and CDR2 is FQGNSA. Trimming cost V 4 bases and J 0 bases; bases outside gene matches: 1. The CDR3 loop spans 15 amino acids. The CDR3 loop is CASSSLAGSYNEQFF. For the CDR3, the DNA is TGTGCCAGCAGCTCACTAGCGGGCTCCTACAATGAGCAGTTCTTC.

Concerning this clonotype itself: A much larger clonotype is one base distant, so this may be a read error. The chain has TRBV20-1 and TRBJ2-5; possible D gene TRBD2, 5 bases. The CDR3 contains 11 residues. Germline V CDR1 and CDR2: DFQATT, SNEGSKA (reference sequence). CDR3 coding DNA: TGCATTGGTCGGGGCCAAGAGACCCAGTACTTC. Its translation is CIGRGQETQYF.

The J gene is TRBJ2-7, the V gene TRBV20-1, with D tentatively TRBD1 (5 bases). Germline V gene sequence: CDR1 DFQATT, CDR2 SNEGSKA (reference sequence). V was trimmed by 6 bases and J by 1 base, leaving 10 bases between them. The CDR3 is made up of 12 amino acids. For the CDR3, the DNA is TGCAGTGCAGGGGCGGAGTCCTACGAGCAGTACTTC. It codes for CSAGAESYEQYF.

This chain uses TRBV2 with TRBJ2-1, with D perhaps matching TRBD1 or TRBD2 (5 bases each). Germline CDR1 reads SNHLY; CDR2 reads FYNNEI. The CDR3 consists of 16 residues. V was clipped by 6 bases and J by 6 bases, with 21 bases between them. Here the CDR3 DNA reads TGTGCCAGCAGGCCCTCGACTGGGACGCAGAGCAATGAGCAGTTCTTC. Its translation is CASRPSTGTQSNEQFF.

The chain has TRBV9 and TRBJ2-1, with 10 bases lining up with TRBD2. Per the germline V gene, CDR1 is SGDLS and CDR2 is YYNGEE. V shed 3 bases, J shed 4 bases, and the junction held 10 bases outside the gene matches. The CDR3 is 17 amino acids. Here the CDR3 reads CASSATLSAGGYNEQFF. The CDR3 DNA sequence: TGTGCCAGCAGCGCCACGTTATCAGCGGGAGGGTACAATGAGCAGTTCTTC.

This clonotype came up many times. This rearrangement joins TRBV29-1 to TRBJ2-1; D possibly corresponds to TRBD2 (6 bases). CDR1 is SQVTM and CDR2 is ANQGSEA in the germline V gene. V lost 7 bases and J lost 6, with 19 bases in between. The CDR3 length is 14 residues. The CDR3 DNA is TGCAGCGGCTCCGGACTAAGGGAATTCAATGAGCAGTTCTTC. It specifies CSGSGLREFNEQFF.

This clonotype has only one observation. The CDR3 loop reads CSVNKVGVGPNEQFF. The CDR3, as DNA: TGCAGCGTTAACAAAGTGGGAGTAGGTCCTAATGAGCAGTTCTTC. The V gene is TRBV29-1, the J gene TRBJ2-1, with D tentatively TRBD2 (5 bases). The CDR3 is 15 amino acids. Trimming shortened V by 5 bases and J by 7 bases, and 21 bases separated the two germline ends. Germline V gives CDR1 SQVTM, CDR2 ANQGSEA.